This T cell receptor beta chain was captured in a study of Tregs in tolerant kidney transplant recipients. Unstimulated regulatory T cells (CD4+CD25+CD127-), CD4+CD25- non-regulatory cells, CD4 and CD8 cells were FACS-sorted from thawed PBMCs. Germline V gene lookup returns CDR1 SGHRS and CDR2 YFSETQ. Trimming removed 2 bases from V and 5 bases from J, with 13 bases in between. The CDR3 has 14 amino acids. Using immunoSEQ multiplex PCR, the repertoire was profiled, and TCRdb retains in-frame clones only, with some absent. This sample has about 240,000 clones, with more than 65% found just once. The sequence was obtained from a human donor in good health. What was sequenced was CD4+ T cells from blood. The chain carries TRBV5-1 and TRBJ1-2; possibly TRBD1 for D (6 bases). CDR3 coding DNA: TGCGCCAGCAGCTTTAAAGGGGGAGGATATGGCTACACCTTC. It specifies CASSFKGGGYGYTF. The variable domain in full, with the rest retrieved from reference TRBV5-1 and TRBJ1-2, is KAGVTQTPRYLIKTRGQQVTLSCSPISGHRSVSWYQQTPGQGLQFLFEYFSETQRNKGNFPGRFSGRQFSNSRSEMNVSTLELGDSALYLCASSFKGGGYGYTFGSGTRLTVV.